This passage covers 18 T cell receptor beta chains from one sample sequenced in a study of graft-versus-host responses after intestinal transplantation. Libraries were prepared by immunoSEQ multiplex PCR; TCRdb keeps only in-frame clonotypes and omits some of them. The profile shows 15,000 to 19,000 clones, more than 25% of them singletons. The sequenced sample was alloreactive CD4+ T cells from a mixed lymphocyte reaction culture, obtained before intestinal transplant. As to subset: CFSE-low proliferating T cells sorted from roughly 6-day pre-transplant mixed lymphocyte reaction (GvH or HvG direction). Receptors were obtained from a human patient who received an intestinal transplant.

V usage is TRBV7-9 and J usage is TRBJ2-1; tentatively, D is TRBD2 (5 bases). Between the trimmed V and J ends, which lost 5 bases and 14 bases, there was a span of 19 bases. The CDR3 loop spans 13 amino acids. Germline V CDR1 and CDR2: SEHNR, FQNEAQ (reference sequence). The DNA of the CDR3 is TGTGCCAGCAGCATCCCCGGGGATGAAGTGAAGTTCTTC. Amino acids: CASSIPGDEVKFF.

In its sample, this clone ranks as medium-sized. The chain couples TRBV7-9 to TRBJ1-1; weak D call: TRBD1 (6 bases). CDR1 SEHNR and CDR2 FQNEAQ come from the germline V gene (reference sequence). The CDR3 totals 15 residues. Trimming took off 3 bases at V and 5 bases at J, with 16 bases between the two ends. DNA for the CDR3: TGTGCCAGCAGCTTCTACAGGGTTGGTGGAACTGAAGCTTTCTTT. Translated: CASSFYRVGGTEAFF.

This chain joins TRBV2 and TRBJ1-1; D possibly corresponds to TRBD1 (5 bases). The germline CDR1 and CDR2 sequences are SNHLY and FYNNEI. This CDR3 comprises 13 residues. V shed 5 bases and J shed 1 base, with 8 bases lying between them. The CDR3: CASSRTGNTEAFF. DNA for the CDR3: TGTGCCAGCAGTCGTACAGGGAACACTGAAGCTTTCTTT.

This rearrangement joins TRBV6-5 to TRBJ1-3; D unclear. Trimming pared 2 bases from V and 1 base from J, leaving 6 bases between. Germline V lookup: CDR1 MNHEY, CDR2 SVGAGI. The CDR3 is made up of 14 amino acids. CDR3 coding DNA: TGTGCCAGCAGTTACCCCGGGTCTGGAAACACCATATATTTT. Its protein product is CASSYPGSGNTIYF.

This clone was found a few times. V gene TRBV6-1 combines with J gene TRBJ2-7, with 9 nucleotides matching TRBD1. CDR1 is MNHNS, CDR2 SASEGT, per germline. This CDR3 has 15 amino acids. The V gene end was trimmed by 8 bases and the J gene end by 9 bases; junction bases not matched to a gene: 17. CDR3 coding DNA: TGTGCCAGCCTCAGAACCGGGACAGGGAACGTAGGGCAGTACTTC. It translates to CASLRTGTGNVGQYF.

The CDR3 DNA is TGTGCTAGTGGTTCACAGGGGGCGGCCTCTGGGGCCAACGTCCTGACTTTC. As protein: CASGSQGAASGANVLTF. The chain employs TRBV12-5 and TRBJ2-6; 9 nucleotides match TRBD1. CDR1 is LGHNT and CDR2 is FRNRAP in the germline V gene. V lost 4 bases, J lost 0 bases, and 4 bases stayed unmatched. The CDR3 totals 17 residues. Variable domain in full (rest from reference TRBV12-5 and TRBJ2-6): DARVTQTPRHKVTEMGQEVTMRCQPILGHNTVFWYRQTMMQGLELLAYFRNRAPLDDSGMPKDRFSAEMPDATLATLKIQPSEPRDSAVYFCASGSQGAASGANVLTFGAGSRLTVL.

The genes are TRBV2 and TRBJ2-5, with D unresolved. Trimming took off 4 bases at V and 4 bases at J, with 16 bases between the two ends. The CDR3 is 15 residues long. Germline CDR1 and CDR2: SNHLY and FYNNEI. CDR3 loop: CASSVAGTRGETQYF. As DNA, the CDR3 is TGTGCCAGCAGTGTGGCTGGCACCCGAGGAGAGACCCAGTACTTC.

CDR3 DNA sequence: TGTGCCAGCAGCGTACAGAGCTCCTACAATGAGCAGTTCTTC. Translated: CASSVQSSYNEQFF. The J gene is TRBJ2-1, the V gene TRBV9; D remains ambiguous. Per the germline V gene, CDR1 is SGDLS and CDR2 is YYNGEE. The V gene lost 1 base and the J gene lost 0 bases, with 5 bases spanning the gap. The CDR3 runs to 14 residues.

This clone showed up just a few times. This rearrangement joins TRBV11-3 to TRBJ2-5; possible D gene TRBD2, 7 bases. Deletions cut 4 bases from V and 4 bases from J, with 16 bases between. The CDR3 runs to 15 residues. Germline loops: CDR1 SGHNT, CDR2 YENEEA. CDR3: CASSSHGGPGETQYF. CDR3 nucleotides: TGTGCCAGCAGCTCCCACGGGGGGCCGGGAGAGACCCAGTACTTC.

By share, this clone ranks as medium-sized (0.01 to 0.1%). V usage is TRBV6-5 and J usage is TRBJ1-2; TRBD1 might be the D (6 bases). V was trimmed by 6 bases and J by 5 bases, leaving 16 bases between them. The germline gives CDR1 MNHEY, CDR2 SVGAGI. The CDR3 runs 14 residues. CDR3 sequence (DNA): TGTGCCAGCAGCCGAGGTACAGGGTTATATGGCTACACCTTC. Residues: CASSRGTGLYGYTF.

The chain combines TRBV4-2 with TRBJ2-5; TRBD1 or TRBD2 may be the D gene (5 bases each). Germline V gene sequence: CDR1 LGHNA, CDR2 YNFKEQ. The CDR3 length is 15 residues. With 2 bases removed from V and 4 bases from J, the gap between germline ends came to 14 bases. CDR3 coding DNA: TGTGCCAGCAGCCAAAACCGCGTGGGGGTAGAGACCCAGTACTTC. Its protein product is CASSQNRVGVETQYF.

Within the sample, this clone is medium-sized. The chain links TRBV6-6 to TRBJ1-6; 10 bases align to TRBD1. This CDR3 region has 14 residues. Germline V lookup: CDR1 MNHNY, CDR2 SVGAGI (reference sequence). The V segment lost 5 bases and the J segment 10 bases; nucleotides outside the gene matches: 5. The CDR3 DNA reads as TGTGCCAGCAGTCCTGGGACAGGGGCCTCACCCCTCCACTTT. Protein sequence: CASSPGTGASPLHF.

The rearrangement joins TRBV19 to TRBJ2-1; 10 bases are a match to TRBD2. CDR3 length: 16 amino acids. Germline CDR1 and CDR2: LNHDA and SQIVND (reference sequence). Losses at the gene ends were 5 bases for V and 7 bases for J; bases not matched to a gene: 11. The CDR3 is CASSLSGRGSGNEQFF. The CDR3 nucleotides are TGTGCCAGTAGTCTGAGCGGGAGGGGCTCTGGGAATGAGCAGTTCTTC.

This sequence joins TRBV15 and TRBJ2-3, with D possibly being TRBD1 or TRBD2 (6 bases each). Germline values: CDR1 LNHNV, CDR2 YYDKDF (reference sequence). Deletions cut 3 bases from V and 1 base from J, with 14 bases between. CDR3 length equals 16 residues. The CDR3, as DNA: TGTGCCACCAGCAGGTTGCTGGGGGGCGGCACAGATACGCAGTATTTT. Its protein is CATSRLLGGGTDTQYF.

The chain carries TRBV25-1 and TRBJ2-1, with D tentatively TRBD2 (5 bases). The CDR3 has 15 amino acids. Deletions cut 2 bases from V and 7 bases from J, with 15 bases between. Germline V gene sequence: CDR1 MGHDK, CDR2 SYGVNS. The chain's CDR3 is CASSEPSYLANEQFF. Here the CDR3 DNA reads TGTGCCAGCAGTGAACCTAGCTATTTGGCGAATGAGCAGTTCTTC.

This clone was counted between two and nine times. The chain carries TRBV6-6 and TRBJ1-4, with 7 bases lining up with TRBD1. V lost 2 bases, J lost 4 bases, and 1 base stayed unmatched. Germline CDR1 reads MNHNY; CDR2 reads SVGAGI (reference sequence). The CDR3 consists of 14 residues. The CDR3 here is CASSYDRVNEKLFF. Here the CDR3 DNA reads TGTGCCAGCAGTTACGACAGGGTTAATGAAAAACTGTTTTTT.

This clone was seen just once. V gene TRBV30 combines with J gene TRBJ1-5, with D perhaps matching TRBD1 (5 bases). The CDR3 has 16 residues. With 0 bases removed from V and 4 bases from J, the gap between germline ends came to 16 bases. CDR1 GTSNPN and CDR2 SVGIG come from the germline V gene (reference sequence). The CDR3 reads CAWSVHTTTGNQPQHF. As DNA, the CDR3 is TGTGCCTGGAGTGTCCATACCACCACAGGTAATCAGCCCCAGCATTTT.

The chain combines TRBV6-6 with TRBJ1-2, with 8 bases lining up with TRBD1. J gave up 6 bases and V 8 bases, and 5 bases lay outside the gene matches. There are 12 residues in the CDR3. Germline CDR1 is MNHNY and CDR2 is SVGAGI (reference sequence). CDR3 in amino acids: CASAGGADGYTF. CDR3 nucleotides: TGTGCCAGCGCAGGGGGCGCCGATGGCTACACCTTC.